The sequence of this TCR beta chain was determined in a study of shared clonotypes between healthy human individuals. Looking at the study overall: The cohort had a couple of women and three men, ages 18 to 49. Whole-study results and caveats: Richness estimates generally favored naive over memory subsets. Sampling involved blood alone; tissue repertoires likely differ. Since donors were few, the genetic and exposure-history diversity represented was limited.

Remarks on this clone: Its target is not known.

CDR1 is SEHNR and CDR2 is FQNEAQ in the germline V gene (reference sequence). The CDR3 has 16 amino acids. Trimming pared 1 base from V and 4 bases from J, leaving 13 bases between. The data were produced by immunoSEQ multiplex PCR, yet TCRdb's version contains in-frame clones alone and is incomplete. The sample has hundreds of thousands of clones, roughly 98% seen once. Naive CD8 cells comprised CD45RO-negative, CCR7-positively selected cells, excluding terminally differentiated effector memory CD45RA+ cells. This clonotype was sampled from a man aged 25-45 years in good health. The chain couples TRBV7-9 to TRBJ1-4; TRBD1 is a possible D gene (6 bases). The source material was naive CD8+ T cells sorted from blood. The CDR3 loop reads CASSLDRRGGNEKLFF. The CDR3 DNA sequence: TGTGCCAGCAGCTTAGACAGACGAGGGGGTAATGAAAAACTGTTTTTT.